This T cell receptor beta chain was sequenced during a study of T cell repertoires in cytomegalovirus infection. TCRdb re-analysed the reads in MiXCR, keeping a single row per CDR3 protein. The repertoire holds about 180,000 distinct CDR3 sequences, with about 15% as singletons. This clonotype was seen a handful of times. The CDR3 consists of 15 residues. The ends were cut back, 6 bases at V and 0 bases at J, with 14 bases in the middle. J is TRBJ1-1 and V is TRBV12-3 or TRBV12-4; D is possibly TRBD1 (6 bases). This receptor was taken from a human donor in good health (CMV status not recorded). Some clones in this sample may be carry-over from other donors' samples. Source material: CD8+ T cells from PBMCs. The CDR3 loop is CASSKDRSMNTEAFF. CDR3 nucleotides: TGTGCCAGCAGCAAGGACAGATCCATGAACACTGAAGCTTTCTTT.